Here is one T cell receptor (beta chain) with its context. What it binds is not known. Peptide-pool stimulation followed by sequencing identified expanded antigen-specific CD4+ clonotypes in the ViraFEST assay. Researchers isolated CD4+ T cells once 9 to 11 days of culture had elapsed. The vaccine given was either BNT162b2 or mRNA-1273, in two doses. This entry is derived from a study of vaccination effects on CD4 cells after COVID-19. The junction had 3 bases not matched to a gene; V was cut back by 0 bases and J by 4 bases. This CDR3 is built from 15 residues. Germline values: CDR1 LGHDT, CDR2 YNNKEL (reference sequence). TCRdb keeps only in-frame clones here, not all; method: immunoSEQ multiplex PCR. The data show 25,000 to 30,000 clones, roughly 76% seen once.

The specimen was CD4+ T cells from PBMCs cultured with SARS-CoV-2 spike peptides, collected after COVID-19 vaccination. The TCR was taken from a human donor who received a COVID-19 vaccine. Some clones in this sample may be carry-over from other donors' samples. This chain links TRBV3-1 (or the pseudogene TRBV3-2) with TRBJ2-3, with 8 bases lining up with TRBD1. The chain's CDR3 is CASSQDLTGADTQYF. Written as DNA, the CDR3 is TGTGCCAGCAGCCAAGATTTGACAGGGGCAGATACGCAGTATTTT.